This T cell receptor (beta chain) was recorded in a study of OX40 agonist ivuxolimab in advanced cancers. Study details: The diagnoses of dose-escalation patients were hepatocellular carcinoma, melanoma, renal cell or head and neck cancer. One patient with hepatocellular carcinoma and two with cutaneous melanoma, three in all, had partial responses.

As to this clone: Its antigen is not identified.

Only in-frame clones appear in the TCRdb table, and some are missing; sequencing was by immunoSEQ multiplex PCR. The sample records nearly 60,000 clones, about 87% being singletons. Points from the study as a whole: Averaging showed that CD8+ T cells had more expanded clones than CD4+ did. In the 0.1 to 3.0 mg/kg range, CD4+ and CD8+ blood T cells had expanded clonally by week 6.

Germline loops: CDR1 MNHEY, CDR2 SMNVEV (reference sequence). The V gene lost 0 bases and the J gene lost 6 bases, with 11 bases spanning the gap. The CDR3 covers 14 residues. This TCR was sampled from an adult with an advanced solid tumor such as melanoma, head and neck, liver or kidney cancer. The V and J genes are TRBV27 and TRBJ1-1, with D hard to call. The specimen comprised CD4+ or CD8+ T cells sorted from blood, sampled in a trial of the OX40 agonist ivuxolimab. This chain's CDR3 is CASSLSGSWAEAFF. The CDR3 DNA sequence: TGTGCCAGCAGTTTATCAGGCTCTTGGGCTGAAGCTTTCTTT.